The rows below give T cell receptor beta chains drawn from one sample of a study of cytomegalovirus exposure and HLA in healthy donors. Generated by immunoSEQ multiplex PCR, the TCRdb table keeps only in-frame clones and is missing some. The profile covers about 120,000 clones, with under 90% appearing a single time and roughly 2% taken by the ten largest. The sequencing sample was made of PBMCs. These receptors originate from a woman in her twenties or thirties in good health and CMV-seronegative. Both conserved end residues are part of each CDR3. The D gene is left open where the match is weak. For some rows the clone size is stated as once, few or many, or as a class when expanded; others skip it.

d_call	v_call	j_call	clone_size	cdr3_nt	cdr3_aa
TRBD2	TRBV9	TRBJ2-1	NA	TGTGCCAGCAGCGGCGGGGGATACAATGAGCAGTTCTTC	CASSGGGYNEQFF
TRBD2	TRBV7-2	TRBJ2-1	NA	TGTGCCAGCAGCTCGCGGACTAGCGGGGGCTCCAGCTCCTACAATGAGCAGTTCTTC	CASSSRTSGGSSSYNEQFF
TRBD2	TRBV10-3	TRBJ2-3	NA	TGTGCCATCAGTGAGAGAACTAGCGGGGAATTCACAGATACGCAGTATTTT	CAISERTSGEFTDTQYF
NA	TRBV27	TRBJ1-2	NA	TGTGCCAGCAGCCGTCCCGGCTATGGCTACACCTTC	CASSRPGYGYTF
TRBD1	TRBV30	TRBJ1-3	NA	TGTGCCTGGACCCAGGGGGGTTCTGGAAACACCATATATTTT	CAWTQGGSGNTIYF
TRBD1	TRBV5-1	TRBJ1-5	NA	TGCGCCAGCAGCCTCGGGACAGGGGGGAATCAGCCCCAGCATTTT	CASSLGTGGNQPQHF
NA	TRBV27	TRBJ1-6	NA	TGTGCCAGCAGTTCAACAGGGAATTCACCCCTCCACTTT	CASSSTGNSPLHF
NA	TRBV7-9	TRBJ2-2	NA	TGTGCCAGCAGCTTAGAAGTGTCGGCCGGGGAGCTGTTTTTT	CASSLEVSAGELFF
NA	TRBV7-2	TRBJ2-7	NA	TGTGCCAGCAGCCCAACCACTCGACCCGAGGGTCTCTACGAGCAGTACTTC	CASSPTTRPEGLYEQYF
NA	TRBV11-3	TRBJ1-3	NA	TGTGCCAGCAGCTTAGAGCCAGGTAGGGGTGGAAACACCATATATTTT	CASSLEPGRGGNTIYF
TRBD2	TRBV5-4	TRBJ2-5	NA	TGTGCCAGCAGCGCGCTGGGACTAGCGGGGGGGCCGAAGACCCAGTACTTC	CASSALGLAGGPKTQYF
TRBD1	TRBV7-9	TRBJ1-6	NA	TGTGCCAGCAGCTCCCGACAGGGGAGCTCCTATAATTCACCCCTCCACTTT	CASSSRQGSSYNSPLHF
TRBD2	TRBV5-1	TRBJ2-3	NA	TGCGCCAGCAGCGTGGGGTGGACTAGCGGCACAGATACGCAGTATTTT	CASSVGWTSGTDTQYF
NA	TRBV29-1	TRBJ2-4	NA	TGCAGCGTTTGGGACACACTAGCCAAAAACATTCAGTACTTC	CSVWDTLAKNIQYF
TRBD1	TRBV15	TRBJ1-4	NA	TGTGCCACCAGCACGGGGGACAGAGCTAATGAAAAACTGTTTTTT	CATSTGDRANEKLFF
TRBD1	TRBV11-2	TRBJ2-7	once	TGTGCCAGCAGCCCGCCCCGAAGGACAGGGTTGCCCTACGAGCAGTACTTC	CASSPPRRTGLPYEQYF
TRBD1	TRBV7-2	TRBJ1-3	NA	TGTGCCAGCAGCCCCCAGGGGGCGGATGGAAACACCATATATTTT	CASSPQGADGNTIYF
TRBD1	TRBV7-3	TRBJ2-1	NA	TGTGCCAGCAGCATCGAAACAGGGGTCGAGCAGTTCTTC	CASSIETGVEQFF
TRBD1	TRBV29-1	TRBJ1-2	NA	TGCAGCGTGGGCAGTGCAGGGGGCTATGGCTACACCTTC	CSVGSAGGYGYTF
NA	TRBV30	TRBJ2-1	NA	TGTGCCTGGAGTGTACTAGGGGGGAGGGATGAGCAGTTCTTC	CAWSVLGGRDEQFF
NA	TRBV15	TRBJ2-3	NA	TGTGCCACGGAGGGGGGCAGGGGGATGGATACGCAGTATTTT	CATEGGRGMDTQYF
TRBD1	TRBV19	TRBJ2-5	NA	TGTGCCAGTAGTATAGGGGACAGGGGGCCGGAGACCCAGTACTTC	CASSIGDRGPETQYF
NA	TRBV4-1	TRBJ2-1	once	TGCGCCAGCAGCCAAGTCCTAATAAGCTCCTACAATGAGCAGTTCTTC	CASSQVLISSYNEQFF
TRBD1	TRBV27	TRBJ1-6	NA	TGTGCCAGCAGGCCGGGACAGCAAAATTCACCCCTCCACTTT	CASRPGQQNSPLHF
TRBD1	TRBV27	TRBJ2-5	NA	TGTGCCAGCAGTCCCGGCCTCCGACAGGGGGTGCTGCAAGAGACCCAGTACTTC	CASSPGLRQGVLQETQYF
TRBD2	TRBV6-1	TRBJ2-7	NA	TGTGCCAGCAAGCGGGGGTACGAGCAGTACTTC	CASKRGYEQYF
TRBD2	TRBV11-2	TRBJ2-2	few	TGTGCCAGCAGCTTGGCGGGAGCAGGGAACACCGGGGAGCTGTTTTTT	CASSLAGAGNTGELFF
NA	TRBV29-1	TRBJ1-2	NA	TGCAGCGTTGAAGGGGGCTATACCCCAAACTATGGCTACACCTTC	CSVEGGYTPNYGYTF
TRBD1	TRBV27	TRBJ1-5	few	TGTGCCAGCAGTTTTGACAGGGATCGACCCCAGCATTTT	CASSFDRDRPQHF
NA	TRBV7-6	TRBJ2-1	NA	TGTGCCAGCAGAAGCGGAAAGACTAATGAGCAGTTCTTC	CASRSGKTNEQFF
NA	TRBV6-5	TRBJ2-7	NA	TGTGCCAGCACCCCGACAGGAACCTACGAGCAGTACTTC	CASTPTGTYEQYF
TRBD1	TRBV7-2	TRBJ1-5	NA	TGTGCCAGCAGCTTCGGGACAGGAAATAGCAATCAGCCCCAGCATTTT	CASSFGTGNSNQPQHF
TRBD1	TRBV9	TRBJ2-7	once	TGTGCCAGCAGCCTCAGGACAGGGAGCTCCTACGAGCAGTACTTC	CASSLRTGSSYEQYF
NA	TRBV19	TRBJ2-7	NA	TGTGCCAGTTCTAAATGGGACACCTCCTACGAGCAGTACTTC	CASSKWDTSYEQYF
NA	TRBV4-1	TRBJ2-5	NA	TGCGCCAGCAGCCAAGAGACAGCAATGGGGCAGACCCAGTACTTC	CASSQETAMGQTQYF
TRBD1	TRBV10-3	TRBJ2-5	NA	TGTGCCATCAGCTTACAGGGGGCCGTAGTCCAAGAGACCCAGTACTTC	CAISLQGAVVQETQYF
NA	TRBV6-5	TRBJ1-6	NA	TGTGCCAGCAGACCTTTAGAAACTTCACCCCTCCACTTT	CASRPLETSPLHF
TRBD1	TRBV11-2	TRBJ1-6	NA	TGTGCCAGCAGCTTCCGGGACAGTAATAATTCACCCCTCCACTTT	CASSFRDSNNSPLHF
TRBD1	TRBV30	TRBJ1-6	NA	TGTGCCTGTTCAGGGACAGGCTCCTATAATTCACCCCTCCACTTT	CACSGTGSYNSPLHF
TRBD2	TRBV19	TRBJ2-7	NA	TGTGCCAGTAGTATCGGGACTAGATTCTCCGAGCAGTACTTC	CASSIGTRFSEQYF
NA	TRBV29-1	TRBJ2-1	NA	TGCAGCGTCCCCCCAGGGCTGGACAATGAGCAGTTCTTC	CSVPPGLDNEQFF
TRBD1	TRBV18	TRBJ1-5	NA	TGTGCCAGCTCACCCGGGGACAGGACGAAACAGCCCCAGCATTTT	CASSPGDRTKQPQHF
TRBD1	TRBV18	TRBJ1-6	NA	TGTGCCAGCTCACCAGGGGACAGGCGGGTTAATTCACCCCTCCACTTT	CASSPGDRRVNSPLHF
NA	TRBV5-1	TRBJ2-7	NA	TGCGCCAGCAGCTTGGCCAGTAGTCAGGGGACCTACGAGCAGTACTTC	CASSLASSQGTYEQYF